This TCR beta chain was documented in a study of shared clonotypes between healthy human individuals. Study conclusions and caveats: The study found lower generation probabilities in non-shared clonotypes than in those shared by all four donors.

Some clones are missing from TCRdb's copy, which holds only in-frame ones; the method was immunoSEQ multiplex PCR. Among 1,400,000 or so clones, 98% were seen once, and the ten largest hold about 0.4%. Of note for this clone: Its specificity is unknown.

Within Nashville, Tennessee resided all donors, each a Caucasian adult. Germline CDR1 and CDR2: SNHLY and FYNNEI. The CDR3 contains 12 residues. With 8 bases removed from V and 0 bases from J, the gap between germline ends came to 8 bases. The genes are TRBV2 and TRBJ2-7, with D unclear. Sample: naive CD4+ T cells sorted from blood. As for subset: CD45RA+ positively selected. This TCR came from a man aged 25-45 years in good health. The CDR3 DNA follows: TGTGCCAGCGGAATCGGCTCCTACGAGCAGTACTTC. It specifies CASGIGSYEQYF.